Below, 30 T cell receptor beta chains from the same sample are listed, as sequenced in a study of molecular identifiers for immune sequencing clone quantification. TCRdb redid the calling of the PCR reads with MiXCR, one entry per CDR3 protein. The table records approximately 37,000 distinct CDR3 sequences, roughly a fifth of them present only once. The sample comprised naive CD8+ T cells from blood, with Jurkat cell RNA spiked in. Subset reported: FACS-sorted CD8+CD4-CCR7+CD45RA+ naive T cells. Receptor source: a human donor in good health. Some libraries in this study had Jurkat cell RNA spiked in.

To note about this clonotype: Its ends do not fully match the called genes, so a read error is possible. The chain joins TRBV7-6 to TRBJ2-3; D not resolved. Germline-derived CDR1 and CDR2 are SGHVS and FNYEAQ. The CDR3 is 15 residues long. The CDR3 region is CASSLEASITDTQCF. CDR3 in DNA: TGTGCCAGTAGCTTAGAAGCGTCTATCACAGATACGCAGTGTTTT.

This clonotype appeared many times. The rearrangement joins TRBV7-2 to TRBJ2-7; D possibly corresponds to TRBD1 (5 bases). The CDR3 has 17 residues. V lost 3 bases, J lost 0 bases, and 18 bases lay in between. The germline CDR1 and CDR2 sequences are SGHTA and FQGNSA. CDR3 in DNA: TGTGCCAGCAGCTTGGGGCTCCGCCTAACCCTCTCCTACGAGCAGTACTTC. This sequence encodes CASSLGLRLTLSYEQYF.

The genes are TRBV7-2 and TRBJ2-1, with D unresolved. This CDR3 is built from 13 residues. The germline V and J ends were trimmed by 6 bases and 3 bases, with 9 bases remaining between them. The germline V gene encodes CDR1 SGHTA and CDR2 FQGNSA. CDR3 loop: CASSLDDYNEQFF. The CDR3 DNA follows: TGTGCCAGCAGTTTGGACGACTACAATGAGCAGTTCTTC. Full variable domain (rest looked up from reference TRBV7-2 and TRBJ2-1): GAGVSQSPSNKVTEKGKDVELRCDPISGHTALYWYRQSLGQGLEFLIYFQGNSAPDKSGLPSDRFSAERTGGSVSTLTIQRTQQEDSAVYLCASSLDDYNEQFFGPGTRLTVL.

Many counts were recorded for this clonotype. The V and J genes are TRBV4-3 and TRBJ1-2; D remains unclear. CDR3 length: 15 residues. Germline loops: CDR1 LGHNA, CDR2 YSLEER. The V end lost 1 base, the J end lost 3 bases, and 12 bases lay between the germline ends. The CDR3 is CASSQVKAGYYGYTF. Written as DNA, the CDR3 is TGCGCCAGCAGCCAAGTGAAGGCAGGATACTATGGCTACACCTTC.

The chain is built from TRBV4-3 and TRBJ2-1; 7 bases match TRBD1. Germline V gives CDR1 LGHNA, CDR2 YSLEER. There are 14 residues in the CDR3. Trimming took 5 bases from V and 4 from J; bases not matched to a gene: 5. CDR3 in DNA: TGCGCCAGCAGCAAACTGACAGGGTACAATGAGCAGTTCTTC. This gives the protein CASSKLTGYNEQFF.

This clonotype was detected ten times or more. The chain employs TRBV19 and TRBJ2-1, with D perhaps TRBD1 (8 bases). Germline V gene lookup returns CDR1 LNHDA and CDR2 SQIVND (reference sequence). V was clipped by 5 bases and J by 5 bases, with 19 bases between them. The CDR3 is 16 amino acids. The CDR3 loop is CASSHRQGLADNEQFF. DNA for the CDR3: TGTGCCAGTAGTCATCGACAGGGGCTAGCGGACAATGAGCAGTTCTTC.

A word on this clonotype: With a much larger clone just one base away, this may be a read error. The CDR3 ends on some other residue instead of the conserved phenylalanine or tryptophan, so this is likely a read error. The chain has TRBV19 and TRBJ2-7; D unresolved. The length of the CDR3 is 13 residues. V shed 3 bases and J shed 3 bases, with 9 bases lying between them. Germline loops: CDR1 LNHDA, CDR2 SQIVND (reference sequence). The CDR3, as DNA: TGTGCCAGTAGTATTGCGGTGGACTACGAGCAGTACCTC. Translation: CASSIAVDYEQYL.

Many counts were recorded for this clonotype. V usage is TRBV30 and J usage is TRBJ2-3; 9 bases agree with TRBD1. With 5 bases clipped from V and 2 bases from J, the junction kept 8 bases outside the gene matches. This CDR3 contains 15 residues. Per the germline V gene, CDR1 is GTSNPN and CDR2 is SVGIG (reference sequence). The CDR3 is CAWGPGTGLTDTQYF. The CDR3 DNA is TGTGCCTGGGGCCCCGGGACAGGGCTCACAGATACGCAGTATTTT.

This clonotype occurred many times. The chain recombines TRBV5-1 with TRBJ2-4, with unresolved D. V was pared by 0 bases and J by 5 bases, with 6 bases between. This CDR3 has 13 residues. Germline values: CDR1 SGHRS, CDR2 YFSETQ. The CDR3 DNA reads as TGCGCCAGCAGCTTGGAGGGCGAAAACATTCAGTACTTC. The encoded protein is CASSLEGENIQYF.

This clonotype was observed at least ten times. V gene TRBV20-1 combines with J gene TRBJ2-4, with a possible D match to TRBD1 (5 bases). V gave up 6 bases and J gave up 6 bases, with 12 bases separating them. The CDR3 totals 12 residues. Germline values: CDR1 DFQATT, CDR2 SNEGSKA (reference sequence). The CDR3 spells CSALSQGNIQYF. The CDR3 DNA sequence: TGCAGTGCGCTTAGTCAGGGAAACATTCAGTACTTC.

This clonotype was seen at least ten times. The rearrangement uses TRBV20-1 and TRBJ1-1; a possible D gene is TRBD1 (5 bases). The CDR3 sequence is 13 residues long. Germline CDR1 is DFQATT and CDR2 is SNEGSKA (reference sequence). V was cut by 6 bases and J by 6 bases, with 17 bases left in between. This CDR3 is CSAASGTTAEAFF. CDR3 DNA sequence: TGCAGTGCCGCCTCCGGGACGACGGCTGAAGCTTTCTTT.

The table lists this clonotype with many counts. The chain recombines TRBV13 with TRBJ2-3, with D possibly being TRBD1 (6 bases). The CDR3 has 15 residues. Trimming cost V 2 bases and J 7 bases, with 16 bases left between them. Germline V lookup: CDR1 PRHDT, CDR2 FYEKMQ (reference sequence). The CDR3 reads CASSLLVDSQNTQYF. CDR3 in DNA: TGTGCCAGCAGCTTACTGGTGGACAGCCAAAATACGCAGTATTTT.

V is TRBV30 and J is TRBJ2-1; the match to TRBD2 covers 9 bases. V lost 0 bases, J lost 5 bases, and 8 bases stayed unmatched. CDR1 GTSNPN and CDR2 SVGIG come from the germline V gene (reference sequence). The CDR3 consists of 16 residues. DNA for the CDR3: TGTGCCTGGAGTGTACCCCCTGCGGGAGGGCACAATGAGCAGTTCTTC. Its protein is CAWSVPPAGGHNEQFF. Filled out from reference TRBV30 and TRBJ2-1, the complete variable domain reads SQTIHQWPATLVQPVGSPLSLECTVEGTSNPNLYWYRQAAGRGLQLLFYSVGIGQISSEVPQNLSASRPQDRQFILSSKKLLLSDSGFYLCAWSVPPAGGHNEQFFGPGTRLTVL.

The table lists this clonotype with many counts. V gene TRBV4-3 combines with J gene TRBJ2-3, with 8 bases fitting TRBD2. The germline V gene encodes CDR1 LGHNA and CDR2 YSLEER. This CDR3 is built from 17 residues. V dropped 0 bases and J dropped 2; count of bases not matched to a gene: 7. The CDR3 DNA sequence: TGCGCCAGCAGCCAAGAAATTAGCGGGGCTATCACAGATACGCAGTATTTT. Its protein product is CASSQEISGAITDTQYF.

The table lists this clonotype with many counts. The V gene is TRBV5-1, the J gene TRBJ2-5; 10 bases agree with TRBD1. The CDR3 extends over 16 amino acids. Germline CDR1 is SGHRS and CDR2 is YFSETQ. Trimming at V came to 7 bases and at J to 2 bases, leaving 11 bases not matched to a gene. The CDR3 loop is CASHEGTGVWQETQYF. The CDR3 nucleotides are TGCGCCAGCCACGAAGGGACAGGGGTTTGGCAAGAGACCCAGTACTTC.

This clonotype was observed many times. The V call is TRBV19, the J call TRBJ2-7; 9 bases are shared with TRBD1. The germline CDR1 and CDR2 sequences are LNHDA and SQIVND (reference sequence). This CDR3 is built from 13 residues. Trimming cost V 5 bases and J 4 bases; bases outside gene matches: 3. CDR3 nucleotide sequence: TGTGCCAGTAGTTGGGGACAGGGTTACGAGCAGTACTTC. Amino acid sequence: CASSWGQGYEQYF. Full variable domain (rest looked up from reference TRBV19 and TRBJ2-7): DGGITQSPKYLFRKEGQNVTLSCEQNLNHDAMYWYRQDPGQGLRLIYYSQIVNDFQKGDIAEGYSVSREKKESFPLTVTSAQKNPTAFYLCASSWGQGYEQYFGPGTRLTVT.

Remarks on this clonotype: The CDR3 does not end in the conserved phenylalanine or tryptophan, so this is likely a read error. The gene calls are TRBV12-3 or TRBV12-4 and TRBJ2-5, with D uncertain. Trimming left V 1 base short and J 5 bases short, with 5 bases between. This CDR3 is 12 amino acids long. The CDR3 spells CASSLVLETQYL. For the CDR3, the DNA is TGTGCCAGCAGTTTAGTGTTGGAGACCCAGTACCTC.

This clonotype was found many times. The rearrangement links TRBV29-1 to TRBJ2-5; TRBD1 matches at 9 bases. The CDR3 is 13 residues long. The junction had 7 bases not matched to a gene; V was cut back by 7 bases and J by 4 bases. From germline, CDR1 is SQVTM and CDR2 ANQGSEA. Written as DNA, the CDR3 is TGCAGCGAGGGACAGGGAAGAGGAGAGACCCAGTACTTC. Translation: CSEGQGRGETQYF.

This clonotype showed up many times. The gene calls are TRBV20-1 and TRBJ2-7; 12 bases align to TRBD2. Germline V gene data show CDR1 as DFQATT and CDR2 as SNEGSKA (reference sequence). The CDR3 sequence is 16 residues long. V lost 0 bases and J lost 1; bases outside the gene matches: 4. The CDR3 bases are TGCAGTGCTAGAGATCTGGGACTAGCGGGTTCCTACGAGCAGTACTTC. Translating it yields CSARDLGLAGSYEQYF.

The rearrangement joins TRBV4-3 to TRBJ2-7; D ambiguous. CDR1 is LGHNA, CDR2 YSLEER, per germline. The CDR3 has 13 residues. Between the trimmed V and J ends, which lost 3 bases and 7 bases, there was a span of 13 bases. CDR3 nucleotides: TGCGCCAGCAGCCAGAGGACGGCCCGAGAGCAGTACTTC. Its protein is CASSQRTAREQYF.

This clonotype was observed at least ten times. The J gene is TRBJ1-1, the V gene TRBV27, with 9 bases aligning to TRBD1. The CDR3 consists of 14 residues. Germline V gives CDR1 MNHEY, CDR2 SMNVEV (reference sequence). V was pared by 2 bases and J by 3 bases, with 1 base of the junction left unmatched. This CDR3 reads CASSLGTGYTEAFF. Written as DNA, the CDR3 is TGTGCCAGCAGTTTAGGGACAGGGTACACTGAAGCTTTCTTT.

This clonotype was seen ten or more times. The J gene is TRBJ2-7, the V gene TRBV4-1; D is perhaps TRBD1 (6 bases). Germline V gene data show CDR1 as MGHRA and CDR2 as YSYEKL. V was clipped by 1 base and J by 4 bases, with 17 bases between them. This CDR3 region has 16 residues. The CDR3 spells CASSQAGPGVGYEQYF. The CDR3 DNA follows: TGCGCCAGCAGCCAAGCGGGGCCAGGGGTGGGGTACGAGCAGTACTTC.

This clonotype was found many times. The gene calls are TRBV14 and TRBJ1-5, with 7 bases lining up with TRBD1. The CDR3 is 17 residues long. V dropped 3 bases and J dropped 0; count of bases not matched to a gene: 8. CDR1 SGHDN and CDR2 FVKESK come from the germline V gene. The CDR3 sequence: CASSQSLGQYSNQPQHF. CDR3 nucleotides: TGTGCCAGCAGCCAGTCTCTGGGACAGTATAGCAATCAGCCCCAGCATTTT.

This clonotype was observed many times. V and J are TRBV5-4 and TRBJ1-2; D perhaps matches TRBD1 (5 bases). The CDR3 loop spans 13 amino acids. V lost 4 bases and J lost 3, with 10 bases in between. In germline, CDR1 is SGHNT, CDR2 YYREEE (reference sequence). The CDR3 nucleotides are TGTGCCAGCAGCCCCGACAGAGACTATGGCTACACCTTC. The encoded protein is CASSPDRDYGYTF.

Comments on this clonotype: A read error may explain this, as a much larger clone is one base away. CDR3: CASRKLAGGPPYEQYF. CDR3 nucleotides: TGTGCCAGCAGAAAGCTAGCGGGGGGGCCGCCCTACGAGCAGTACTTC. The chain couples TRBV27 to TRBJ2-7; 12 bases match TRBD2. Trimming took 6 bases from V and 2 from J; bases not matched to a gene: 8. CDR1 is MNHEY and CDR2 is SMNVEV in the germline V gene (reference sequence). The CDR3 runs 16 residues.

As for this clonotype: Mismatch with germline at one junction end may stem from a read error. CDR3 in amino acids: CVSRGKSSYNEQFF. CDR3 nucleotide sequence: TGTGTCAGCAGGGGGAAAAGCTCCTACAATGAGCAGTTTTTC. The chain joins TRBV2 to TRBJ2-1, with 7 bases identical to TRBD1. Germline CDR1 reads SNHLY; CDR2 reads FYNNEI. This CDR3 comprises 14 residues.

This clonotype was seen at least ten times. The V and J genes are TRBV12-3 or TRBV12-4 and TRBJ2-3; the D call may be TRBD1 or TRBD2 (7 bases each). The CDR3 loop spans 16 amino acids. Trimming removed 6 bases from V and 4 bases from J, with 20 bases in between. CDR3 in amino acids: CASRKTSVTGADTQYF. CDR3 nucleotide sequence: TGTGCCAGCAGAAAAACTAGCGTTACAGGGGCAGATACGCAGTATTTT.

This clonotype was observed at least ten times. This chain connects TRBV29-1 to TRBJ2-7; D is unresolved. This CDR3 is 13 amino acids long. V was clipped by 3 bases and J by 0 bases, with 9 bases between them. CDR1 and CDR2 (germline): SQVTM, ANQGSEA. The CDR3 region has the DNA TGCAGCGTTGAGGGCGAGAGCTCCTACGAGCAGTACTTC. It encodes CSVEGESSYEQYF.

This clonotype was counted many times. The CDR3 region has the DNA TGCAGCGTCCAAACAGGGGGCTCCTACGAGCAGTACTTC. It codes for CSVQTGGSYEQYF. The gene calls are TRBV29-1 and TRBJ2-7, with 8 bases lining up with TRBD1. There are 13 residues in the CDR3. Germline CDR1 is SQVTM and CDR2 is ANQGSEA. The V segment lost 6 bases and the J segment 0 bases; nucleotides outside the gene matches: 4.

A word on this clonotype: The junction differs from germline at one of its ends, possibly a read error. V gene TRBV10-3 combines with J gene TRBJ1-1; possible D gene TRBD1, 5 bases. Germline V CDR1 and CDR2: ENHRY, SYGVKD. The CDR3 has 18 amino acids. DNA of the CDR3: TGTGCCATCAGCGAGGTGACAGCATCCTCATTAGGAGACACTGACGCTTTCTTT. Its protein product is CAISEVTASSLGDTDAFF.